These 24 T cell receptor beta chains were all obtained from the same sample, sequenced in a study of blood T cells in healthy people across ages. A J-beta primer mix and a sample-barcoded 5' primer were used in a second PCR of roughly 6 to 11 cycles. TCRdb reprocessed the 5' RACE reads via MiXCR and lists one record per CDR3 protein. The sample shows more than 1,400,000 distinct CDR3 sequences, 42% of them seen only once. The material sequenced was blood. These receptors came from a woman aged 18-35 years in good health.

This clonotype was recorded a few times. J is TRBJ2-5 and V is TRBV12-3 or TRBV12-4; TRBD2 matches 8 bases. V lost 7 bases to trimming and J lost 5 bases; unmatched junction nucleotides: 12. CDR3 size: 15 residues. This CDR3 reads CASKPVSGKRETQYF. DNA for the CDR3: TGTGCCAGCAAACCGGTTAGCGGGAAGAGGGAGACCCAGTACTTC.

The CDR3 DNA sequence: TGCGCCAGCAAAGCACCCCCCAGGGCACATGATCAGCCCCAGCATTTT. Translating gives CASKAPPRAHDQPQHF. V usage is TRBV4-1 and J usage is TRBJ1-5; D perhaps matches TRBD1 (5 bases). The germline V gene has CDR1 MGHRA and CDR2 YSYEKL. The CDR3 is 16 residues long. Trimming shortened V by 7 bases and J by 5 bases, and 21 bases separated the two germline ends.

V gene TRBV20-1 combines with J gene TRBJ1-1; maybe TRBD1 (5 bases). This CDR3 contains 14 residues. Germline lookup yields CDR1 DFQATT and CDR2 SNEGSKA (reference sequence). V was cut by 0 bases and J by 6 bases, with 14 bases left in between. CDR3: CSARETGVMAEAFF. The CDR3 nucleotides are TGCAGTGCTAGAGAGACGGGGGTTATGGCTGAAGCTTTCTTT.

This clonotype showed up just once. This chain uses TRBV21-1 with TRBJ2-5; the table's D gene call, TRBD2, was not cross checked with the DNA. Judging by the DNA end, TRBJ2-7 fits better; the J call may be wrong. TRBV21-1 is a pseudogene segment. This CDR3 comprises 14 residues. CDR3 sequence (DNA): TGTGCCAGCAGTAAACTAGCGGGAGTAGGCGAGCAGTACTTC. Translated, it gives CASSKLAGVGEQYF.

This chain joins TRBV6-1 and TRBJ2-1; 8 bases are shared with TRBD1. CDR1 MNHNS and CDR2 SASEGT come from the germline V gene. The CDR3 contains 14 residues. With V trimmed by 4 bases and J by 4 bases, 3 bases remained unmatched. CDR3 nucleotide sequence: TGTGCCAGCAGTGTAAGGACAGGGTACAATGAGCAGTTCTTC. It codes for CASSVRTGYNEQFF.

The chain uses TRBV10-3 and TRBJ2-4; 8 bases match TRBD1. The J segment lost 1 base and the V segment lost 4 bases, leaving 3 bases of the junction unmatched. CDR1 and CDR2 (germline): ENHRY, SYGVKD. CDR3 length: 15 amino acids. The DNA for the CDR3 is TGTGCCATCAGTGGAAGACAGGGGGCCAAAAACATTCAGTACTTC. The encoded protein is CAISGRQGAKNIQYF.

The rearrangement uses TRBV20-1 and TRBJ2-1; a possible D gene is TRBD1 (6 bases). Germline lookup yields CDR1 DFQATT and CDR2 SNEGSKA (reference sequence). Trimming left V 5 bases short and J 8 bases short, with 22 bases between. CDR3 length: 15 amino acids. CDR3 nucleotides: TGCAGTGCTGAGGGGGATGGGAGATTCGACGATGAGCAGTTCTTC. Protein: CSAEGDGRFDDEQFF.

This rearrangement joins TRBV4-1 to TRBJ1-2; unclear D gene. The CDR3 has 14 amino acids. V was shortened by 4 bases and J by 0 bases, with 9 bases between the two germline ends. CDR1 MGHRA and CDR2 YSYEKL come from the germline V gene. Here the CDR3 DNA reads TGCGCCAGCAGCCGAGATGGACCTAACTATGGCTACACCTTC. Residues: CASSRDGPNYGYTF.

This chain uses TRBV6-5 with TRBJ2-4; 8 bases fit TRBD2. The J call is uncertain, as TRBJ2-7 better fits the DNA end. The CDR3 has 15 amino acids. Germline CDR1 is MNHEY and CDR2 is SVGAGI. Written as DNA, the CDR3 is TGTGCCAGCAGCCTCATTGCCAGCGGGAGCTACGAGCAGTACTTC. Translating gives CASSLIASGSYEQYF.

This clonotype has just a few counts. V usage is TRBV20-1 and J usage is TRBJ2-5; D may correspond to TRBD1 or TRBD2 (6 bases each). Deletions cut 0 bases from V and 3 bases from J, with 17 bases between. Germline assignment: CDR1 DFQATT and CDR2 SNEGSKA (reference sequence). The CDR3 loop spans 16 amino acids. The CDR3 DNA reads TGCAGTGCTAGAGATCTAGGGGGAGGCCTGGAAGAGACCCAGTACTTC. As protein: CSARDLGGGLEETQYF.

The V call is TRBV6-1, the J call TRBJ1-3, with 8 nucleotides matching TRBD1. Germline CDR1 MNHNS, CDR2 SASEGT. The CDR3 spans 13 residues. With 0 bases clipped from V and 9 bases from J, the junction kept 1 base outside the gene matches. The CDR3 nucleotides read TGTGCCAGCAGTGAAGCCACAGGGGGCACCATATATTTT. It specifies CASSEATGGTIYF.

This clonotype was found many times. The CDR3 here is CASSLGQTSSYEQYF. The CDR3 nucleotides read TGCGCCAGCAGCTTAGGACAGACCAGCTCCTACGAGCAGTACTTC. The V gene is TRBV5-1, the J gene TRBJ2-7, with a weak D call TRBD1 (6 bases). Germline loops: CDR1 SGHRS, CDR2 YFSETQ. The CDR3 consists of 15 residues. V was cut by 2 bases and J by 0 bases, with 12 bases left in between.

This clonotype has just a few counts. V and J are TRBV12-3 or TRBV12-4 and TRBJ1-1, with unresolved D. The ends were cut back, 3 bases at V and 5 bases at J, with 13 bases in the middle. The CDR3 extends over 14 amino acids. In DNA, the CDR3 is TGTGCCAGCAGTTTCCTCAGTTGGGTAACTGAAGCTTTCTTT. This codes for CASSFLSWVTEAFF.

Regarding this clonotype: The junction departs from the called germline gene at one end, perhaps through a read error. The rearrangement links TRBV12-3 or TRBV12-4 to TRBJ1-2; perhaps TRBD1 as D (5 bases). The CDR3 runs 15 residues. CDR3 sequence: CASSPNRLANHGYTF. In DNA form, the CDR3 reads TGTGCCAGCAGTCCCAACAGGTTAGCTAACCATGGCTACACCTTC.

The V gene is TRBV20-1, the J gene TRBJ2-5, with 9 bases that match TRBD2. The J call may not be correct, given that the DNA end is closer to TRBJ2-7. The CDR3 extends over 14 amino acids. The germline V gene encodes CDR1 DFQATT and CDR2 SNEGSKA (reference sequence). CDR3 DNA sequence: TGCAGTGCTACAGAAGCGGGAGGATGGGACGAGCAGTACTTC. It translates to CSATEAGGWDEQYF.

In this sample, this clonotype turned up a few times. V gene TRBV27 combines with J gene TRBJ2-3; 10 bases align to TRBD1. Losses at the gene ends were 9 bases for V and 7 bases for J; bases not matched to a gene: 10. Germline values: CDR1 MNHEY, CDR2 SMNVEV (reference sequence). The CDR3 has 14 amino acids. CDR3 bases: TGTGCCAGTTGGGACAGGGGCGTTACGCATACGCAGTATTTT. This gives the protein CASWDRGVTHTQYF.

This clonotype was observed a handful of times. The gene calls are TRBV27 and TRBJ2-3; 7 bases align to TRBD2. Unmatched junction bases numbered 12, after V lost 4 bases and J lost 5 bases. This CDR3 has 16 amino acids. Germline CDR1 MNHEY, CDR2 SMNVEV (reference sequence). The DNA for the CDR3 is TGTGCCAGCAGTTCCCCCGGGGAGGGAGTGGGAGATACGCAGTATTTT. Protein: CASSSPGEGVGDTQYF.

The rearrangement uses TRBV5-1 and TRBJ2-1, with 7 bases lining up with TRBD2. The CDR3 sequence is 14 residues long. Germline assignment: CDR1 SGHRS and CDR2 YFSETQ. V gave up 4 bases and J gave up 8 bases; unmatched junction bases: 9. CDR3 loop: CASSVEGGSDEQFF. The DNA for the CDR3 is TGCGCCAGCAGCGTGGAAGGCGGGAGTGATGAGCAGTTCTTC. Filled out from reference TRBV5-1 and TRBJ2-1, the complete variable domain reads KAGVTQTPRYLIKTRGQQVTLSCSPISGHRSVSWYQQTPGQGLQFLFEYFSETQRNKGNFPGRFSGRQFSNSRSEMNVSTLELGDSALYLCASSVEGGSDEQFFGPGTRLTVL.

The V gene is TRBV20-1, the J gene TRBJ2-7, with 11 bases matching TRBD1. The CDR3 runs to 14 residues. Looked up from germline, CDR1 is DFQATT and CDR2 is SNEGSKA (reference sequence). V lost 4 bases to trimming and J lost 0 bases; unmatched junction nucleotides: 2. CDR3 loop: CSATGQGASYEQYF. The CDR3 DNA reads TGCAGTGCTACAGGACAGGGGGCCTCCTACGAGCAGTACTTC.

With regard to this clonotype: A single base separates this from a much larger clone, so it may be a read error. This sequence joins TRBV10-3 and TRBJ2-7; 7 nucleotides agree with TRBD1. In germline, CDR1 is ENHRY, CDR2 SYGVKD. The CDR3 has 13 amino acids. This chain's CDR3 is CAIRTGQHNERYF. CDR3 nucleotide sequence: TGTGCCATCAGGACGGGACAGCACAATGAGCGGTACTTC.

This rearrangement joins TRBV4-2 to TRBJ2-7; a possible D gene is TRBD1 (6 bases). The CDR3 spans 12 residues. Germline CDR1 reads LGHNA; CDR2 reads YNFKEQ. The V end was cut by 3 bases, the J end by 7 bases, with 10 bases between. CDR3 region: CASSQNRDEQYF. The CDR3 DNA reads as TGTGCCAGCAGCCAGAACAGGGATGAGCAGTACTTC.

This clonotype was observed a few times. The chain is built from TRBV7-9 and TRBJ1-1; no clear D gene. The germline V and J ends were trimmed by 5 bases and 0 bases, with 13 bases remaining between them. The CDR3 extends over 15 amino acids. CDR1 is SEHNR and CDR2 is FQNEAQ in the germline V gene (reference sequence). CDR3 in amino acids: CASSPNQFMNTEAFF. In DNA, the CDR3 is TGTGCCAGCAGCCCCAACCAGTTTATGAACACTGAAGCTTTCTTT.

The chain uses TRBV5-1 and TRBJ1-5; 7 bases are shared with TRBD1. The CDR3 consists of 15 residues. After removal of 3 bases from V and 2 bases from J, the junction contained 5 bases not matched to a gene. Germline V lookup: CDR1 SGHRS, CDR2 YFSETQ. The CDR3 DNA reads TGCGCCAGCAGCTGGGCAGGACAGGGCAATCAGCCCCAGCATTTT. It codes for CASSWAGQGNQPQHF.

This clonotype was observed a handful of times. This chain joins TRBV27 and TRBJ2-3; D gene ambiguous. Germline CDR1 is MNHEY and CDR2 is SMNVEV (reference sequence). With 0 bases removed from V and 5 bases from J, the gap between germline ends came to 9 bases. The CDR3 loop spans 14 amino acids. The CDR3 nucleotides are TGTGCCAGCAGTTTATCAAGCGCGCAAGATACGCAGTATTTT. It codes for CASSLSSAQDTQYF.